This T cell receptor beta chain came from a study of blood T cell repertoires in COVID-19. The overall study: Sample material is recorded as cDNA or gDNA derived from T cells, B-cell-depleted T cells, or PBMCs.

Authors' methods: The assay estimated nucleated cells by amplifying reference gene primers. Assay: immunoSEQ multiplex PCR; the TCRdb copy retains only in-frame clones and omits some. The V and J calls and clone size are taken from that table; D and trimming were inferred from the DNA. Found here are about 250,000 clones, 70% to 75% of them singletons; the top ten hold 3.3%. This TCR was sampled from a woman older than 75 with acute or convalescent COVID-19. The sequenced sample consisted of peripheral blood.

CDR3: CASSRTSGRAKSSSYEQYF. Here the CDR3 DNA reads TGTGCCAGCAGCCGAACAAGCGGGAGGGCTAAATCAAGCTCCTACGAGCAGTACTTC. This rearrangement joins TRBV3-1 (or the pseudogene TRBV3-2) to TRBJ2-7; 10 nucleotides match TRBD2. CDR3 size: 19 residues. Trimming at V came to 4 bases and at J to 0 bases, leaving 15 bases not matched to a gene. Germline CDR1 is LGHDT and CDR2 is YNNKEL (reference sequence).